This T cell receptor beta chain was found in a study of blood T cell repertoires in COVID-19 (dated by TCRdb to 2019 to 2021). As for the study more broadly: The collaborator samples originated in the United States, Italy and Spain and spanned the acute and convalescent phases of COVID-19. The prospective study material was composed of cDNA or gDNA derived from T cells, B-cell-depleted T cells, or PBMCs. Subjects who had been exposed to COVID-19, were actively infected with it, or had recovered from it provided the deeply sampled blood TCRbeta repertoires that made up the dataset. The repertoires were released in a freely available public database meant as a resource for research on the immune response to SARS-CoV-2. Samples came from the ongoing ImmuneRACE study (first 160 participants) plus 1,254 subjects from 6 global collaborators. A de-identified subject ID, COVID-19 status, age in years and sex were almost always included in the sample metadata. Where available, HLA class I and class II types were taken from metadata supplied by the sample provider and were not determined by assay-based typing.

Of note for this clone: What this receptor recognizes is not known. No clone much larger than this one lies a single base away; base qualities are absent.

The immunoSEQ Assay, a bias-controlled multiplex PCR, was used to amplify TCRbeta CDR3 regions from genomic DNA. Turning to the authors' computational methods: Nucleated cell counts per sample were estimated from amplification of reference gene primers within the assay. To quantify the absolute abundance of each unique TCRbeta CDR3 rearrangement, sequence reads were collapsed and filtered. Productive Simpson clonality was computed per sample as the square root of Simpson's diversity index over productive rearrangements. The source is immuneACCESS, and TCRdb retained only in-frame sequences with V and J called. Part of the clones is not carried over; for the studies checked, unresolved V genes explain less than half of this, and the remainder is unexplained. Clone size and V and J calls were adopted from that table, with D and trimming inferred from the DNA. The sample table records 150,000 to 190,000 clones; 75% to 90% of these occur just once. Approximately 2.3% of the sample belongs to the ten largest clones.

The collaborating institutions used their own protocols to collect whole blood in K2EDTA tubes. For TCRbeta analysis, collaborators shipped samples as frozen whole blood, isolated PBMCs, or DNA extracted from either of those sample types. Overall study results and their limits: How much clinical and demographic metadata was included differed by source and by participant, and the metadata was provided uncurated.

Reading the germline V gene gives CDR1 ENHRY and CDR2 SYGVKD. There are 14 amino acids in the CDR3, from cysteine to phenylalanine inclusive. Solely the CDR3 DNA is kept, with 42 bases framed from the first base. V trim: 6 bases; J trim: 6 bases; unmatched bases: 4. Material: peripheral blood. The receptor chain draws on TRBV10-3 and TRBJ2-2; TRBD1 lines up with 10 middle nucleotides. This sequence originates from a woman in her 70s with acute or convalescent COVID-19. This receptor has the CDR3 CAIRGTGVSGELFF. The nucleotide sequence reads as follows: TGTGCCATCAGAGGGACAGGGGTGTCCGGGGAGCTGTTTTTT.